The 19 T cell receptor beta chains in this list originate from one sample, sequenced in a study of blood T cells in healthy people across ages. Then a second PCR, running roughly 7 to 11 cycles, was carried out with a sample-barcoded 5' primer and a J-beta primer mix. TCRdb re-called the 5' RACE reads through MiXCR, storing one row per CDR3 protein. Of 500,000 to 650,000 distinct CDR3 sequences listed, around a quarter were seen once; the top ten hold 3% to 4%. These same data were also listed under a study on T cells of mothers and their children.

Sequenced input: blood. The source of these receptors is a boy younger than 10 in good health.

The chain is built from TRBV13 and TRBJ2-1; 8 bases match TRBD2. Germline values: CDR1 PRHDT, CDR2 FYEKMQ (reference sequence). CDR3 size: 15 residues. Trimming at V came to 2 bases and at J to 7 bases, leaving 7 bases not matched to a gene. CDR3 residues: CASSLFGRAQNEQFF. The CDR3 DNA sequence: TGTGCCAGCAGCTTATTCGGGAGGGCTCAGAATGAGCAGTTCTTC. Supplemented by reference TRBV13 and TRBJ2-1, the full variable domain reads AAGVIQSPRHLIKEKRETATLKCYPIPRHDTVYWYQQGPGQDPQFLISFYEKMQSDKGSIPDRFSAQQFSDYHSELNMSSLELGDSALYFCASSLFGRAQNEQFFGPGTRLTVL.

The CDR3 spells CASSARPVSPLHF. In DNA, the CDR3 is TGTGCCAGCAGCGCCCGCCCAGTTTCACCCCTCCACTTT. The rearrangement uses TRBV9 and TRBJ1-6; D is unclear. This CDR3 is built from 13 residues. V lost 3 bases to trimming and J lost 9 bases, with 10 bases between them. Germline V gene sequence: CDR1 SGDLS, CDR2 YYNGEE.

The genes are TRBV4-3 and TRBJ1-2; tentatively, D is TRBD1 (6 bases). The CDR3 sequence is 17 residues long. Trimming shortened V by 2 bases and J by 0 bases, and 16 bases separated the two germline ends. The germline V gene has CDR1 LGHNA and CDR2 YSLEER. CDR3 nucleotide sequence: TGCGCCAGCAGCCAATCCTCAGGGGAGGTCTCTAACTATGGCTACACCTTC. Its protein product is CASSQSSGEVSNYGYTF.

About this clonotype: A much more abundant neighbour one base away suggests this may be a read error. The rearrangement joins TRBV7-9 to TRBJ1-4; no firm D call. The CDR3 contains 11 residues. The ends were cut back, 3 bases at V and 7 bases at J, with 3 bases in the middle. Germline V gene lookup returns CDR1 SEHNR and CDR2 FQNEAQ (reference sequence). The CDR3 coding sequence is TGTGCCAGCAGCTTTAGTGAAAAACTGTTTTTT. This sequence encodes CASSFSEKLFF.

The chain couples TRBV2 to TRBJ1-4; TRBD1 might be the D (6 bases). CDR3 length: 12 amino acids. Per the germline V gene, CDR1 is SNHLY and CDR2 is FYNNEI. Trimming took 8 bases from V and 8 from J, leaving 12 bases between them. The CDR3: CASSGEDEKLFF. The CDR3, as DNA: TGTGCCAGCTCAGGGGAGGACGAAAAACTGTTTTTT.

Details on this clonotype: The junction shows a germline mismatch at one end, possibly a read error. The chain is built from TRBV20-1 and TRBJ2-1, with D perhaps given as TRBD1 or TRBD2 (5 bases each). The J call is uncertain, as TRBJ2-7 better fits the DNA end. This CDR3 has 14 residues. The germline V gene encodes CDR1 DFQATT and CDR2 SNEGSKA (reference sequence). The chain's CDR3 is CSAGRQSLSCEQYF. CDR3 bases: TGCAGTGCGGGGAGACAGAGCCTCTCCTGCGAGCAGTACTTC.

This rearrangement joins TRBV2 to TRBJ2-5; TRBD2 matches 13 bases. The CDR3 totals 16 residues. The germline V gene encodes CDR1 SNHLY and CDR2 FYNNEI. With V trimmed by 0 bases and J by 11 bases, 9 bases remained unmatched. The CDR3 DNA is TGTGCCAGCAGTGAAGCGGGGGGACTAGCGGGACGACGACAGTACTTC. Translating gives CASSEAGGLAGRRQYF.

The chain uses TRBV29-1 and TRBJ2-3; D not certain. Germline lookup yields CDR1 SQVTM and CDR2 ANQGSEA. CDR3 size: 13 residues. V was trimmed by 5 bases and J by 4 bases, leaving 13 bases between them. CDR3 sequence: CSVSQRSPDTQYF. CDR3 nucleotide sequence: TGCAGCGTTTCCCAAAGGTCCCCAGATACGCAGTATTTT.

V is TRBV19 and J is TRBJ2-7; tentatively, D is TRBD1 or TRBD2 (6 bases each). From germline, CDR1 is LNHDA and CDR2 SQIVND (reference sequence). This CDR3 has 13 residues. V lost 3 bases and J 6 bases, leaving 12 bases between the germline ends. The DNA for the CDR3 is TGTGCCAGTAGTATGTTCGAGGGGGGCGAGCAGTACTTC. Translating it yields CASSMFEGGEQYF.

This chain links TRBV5-1 with TRBJ1-1; D ambiguous. This CDR3 spans 15 amino acids. Germline V CDR1 and CDR2: SGHRS, YFSETQ. Trimming removed 1 base from V and 1 base from J, with 11 bases in between. CDR3 sequence: CASSLKGVGNTEAFF. In DNA form, the CDR3 reads TGCGCCAGCAGCTTGAAGGGAGTTGGGAACACTGAAGCTTTCTTT.

This chain joins TRBV27 and TRBJ2-1, with no clear D. With 6 bases removed from V and 7 bases from J, the gap between germline ends came to 19 bases. This CDR3 has 15 residues. Germline-derived CDR1 and CDR2 are MNHEY and SMNVEV (reference sequence). This CDR3 reads CASSWAGNAFNEQFF. The CDR3 DNA sequence: TGTGCCAGCAGCTGGGCCGGAAATGCTTTTAATGAGCAGTTCTTC.

This clonotype was detected only a few times. The CDR3 spells CSARDSSGHYQYF. For the CDR3, the DNA is TGCAGTGCTAGAGATAGTAGCGGCCACTATCAGTACTTC. This chain joins TRBV20-1 and TRBJ2-5, with TRBD2 as a possible D gene (6 bases). Trimming took 0 bases from V and 11 from J, leaving 16 bases between them. This CDR3 has 13 amino acids. Germline assignment: CDR1 DFQATT and CDR2 SNEGSKA (reference sequence).

This clonotype came up a few times. The V gene is TRBV11-2, the J gene TRBJ1-1; D is uncertain. The CDR3 is made up of 9 amino acids. Germline V gene lookup returns CDR1 SGHAT and CDR2 FQNNGV. Trimming took off 5 bases at V and 11 bases at J, with 6 bases between the two ends. CDR3 DNA sequence: TGTGCCAGCAGCGTAATCGCTTTCTTT. Its translation is CASSVIAFF.

This clonotype was observed a handful of times. The chain combines TRBV19 with TRBJ1-2; no definite D call. With 3 bases removed from V and 2 bases from J, the gap between germline ends came to 10 bases. CDR3 length equals 14 residues. Germline V gives CDR1 LNHDA, CDR2 SQIVND (reference sequence). CDR3 amino acids: CASSIGRGNYGYTF. The CDR3 region has the DNA TGTGCCAGTAGTATCGGCAGAGGAAACTATGGCTACACCTTC.

In its sample, this clonotype was seen a few times. The chain combines TRBV7-2 with TRBJ2-3; no definite D call. Deletions cut 5 bases from V and 15 bases from J, with 15 bases between. Germline CDR1 SGHTA, CDR2 FQGNSA. The CDR3 loop spans 11 amino acids. For the CDR3, the DNA is TGTGCCAGCAGCCCCGGATCCCTTTCATATTTT. As protein: CASSPGSLSYF. The variable domain in full, completed from reference TRBV7-2 and TRBJ2-3, reads GAGVSQSPSNKVTEKGKDVELRCDPISGHTALYWYRQSLGQGLEFLIYFQGNSAPDKSGLPSDRFSAERTGGSVSTLTIQRTQQEDSAVYLCASSPGSLSYFGPGTRLTVL.

This chain joins TRBV6-5 and TRBJ1-4; weak D call: TRBD1 (5 bases). This CDR3 comprises 15 residues. Germline assignment: CDR1 MNHEY and CDR2 SVGAGI. Trimming removed 5 bases at V and 4 bases at J, with 14 bases between. The CDR3 sequence: CASSLFRQINEKLFF. The CDR3 DNA sequence: TGTGCCAGCAGTCTATTCCGACAGATTAATGAAAAACTGTTTTTT.

A few counts support this clonotype. The chain uses TRBV27 and TRBJ2-7; 8 positions agree with TRBD1. The CDR3 totals 13 residues. The V gene end was trimmed by 4 bases and the J gene end by 7 bases; junction bases not matched to a gene: 6. The germline gives CDR1 MNHEY, CDR2 SMNVEV (reference sequence). The CDR3 protein is CASSSGQGREQYF. In DNA form, the CDR3 reads TGTGCCAGCAGTTCCGGACAGGGTAGGGAGCAGTACTTC.

The rearrangement links TRBV20-1 to TRBJ1-2; D is perhaps TRBD1 (5 bases). This CDR3 is built from 12 residues. With 3 bases removed from V and 4 bases from J, the gap between germline ends came to 9 bases. Germline CDR1 DFQATT, CDR2 SNEGSKA (reference sequence). The CDR3 reads CSASGGSYGYTF. The CDR3 DNA reads TGCAGTGCTAGTGGGGGTTCCTATGGCTACACCTTC.

This clonotype has just a few counts. CDR3 sequence: CAWSRHPTGGNTEAFF. DNA of the CDR3: TGTGCCTGGAGCCGGCACCCGACAGGGGGGAACACTGAAGCTTTCTTT. The V gene is TRBV30, the J gene TRBJ1-1; 9 positions match TRBD1. The J segment lost 1 base and the V segment lost 3 bases, leaving 9 bases of the junction unmatched. This CDR3 contains 16 residues. Germline CDR1 is GTSNPN and CDR2 is SVGIG (reference sequence). The full variable domain, rest sourced from reference TRBV30 and TRBJ1-1, is SQTIHQWPATLVQPVGSPLSLECTVEGTSNPNLYWYRQAAGRGLQLLFYSVGIGQISSEVPQNLSASRPQDRQFILSSKKLLLSDSGFYLCAWSRHPTGGNTEAFFGQGTRLTVV.